These 32 T cell receptor beta chains were all obtained from the same sample, sequenced in a study of T cell clonality in common variable immunodeficiency. Whole-study findings and limits: Common variable immunodeficiency TCR beta sequences reportedly had fewer deletions and N-nucleotide insertions.

Sequenced by immunoSEQ multiplex PCR; TCRdb stores in-frame clones only, minus some. Recorded here are about 20,000 clones, none singletons. No antigens are known for them. Sequencing was carried out using peripheral blood mononuclear cells. All receptors come from a human donor with common variable immunodeficiency.

Details on this clone: The DNA ends 3 residues before the CDR3 does, and the rest of the CDR3 is filled in from the germline J gene. This chain connects TRBV19 to TRBJ1-1, with D uncertain. Trimming took off 6 bases at V and 2 bases at J, with 10 bases between the two ends. The length of the CDR3 is 13 residues. Germline V CDR1 and CDR2: LNHDA, SQIVND (reference sequence). The CDR3 here is CASSLSFNTEAFF. The part of the CDR3 DNA that was read is TGTGCCAGTAGCCTAAGTTTCAACACTGAA.

This clone is classed as medium-sized (0.01 to 0.1%). The read comes to an end 3 residues before the CDR3 does, leaving the germline J gene to fill in the end. The chain is built from TRBV20-1 and TRBJ1-1; tentative D call: TRBD1 (5 bases). Per germline, CDR1 DFQATT and CDR2 SNEGSKA (reference sequence). Trimming removed 4 bases from V and 3 bases from J, with 15 bases in between. The CDR3 length is 14 residues. The CDR3 bases that were read are TGCAGTGCTATTGGTCTTACGGGGGACACTGAA. This codes for CSAIGLTGDTE. The full CDR3 protein is CSAIGLTGDTEAFF.

This clone was seen at least ten times. The read is 3 residues too short to cover the CDR3 end, so that end is filled in from the germline J gene. The J gene is TRBJ1-4, the V gene TRBV29-1; 9 bases agree with TRBD1. The length of the CDR3 is 13 residues. The germline CDR1 and CDR2 sequences are SQVTM and ANQGSEA. The V segment lost 8 bases and the J segment 5 bases; nucleotides outside the gene matches: 6. Incomplete CDR3 DNA: TGCAGCCTACAGGGGGCTAAGAATGAAAAA. This sequence encodes CSLQGAKNEK. The whole CDR3 sequence reads CSLQGAKNEKLFF.

In its sample, this clone was seen a few times. The sequenced fragment ends 3 residues before the CDR3 boundary, so the rest is inferred from the germline J gene. V usage is TRBV19 and J usage is TRBJ2-7; TRBD2 agrees at 7 bases. The V gene end was trimmed by 4 bases and the J gene end by 3 bases; junction bases not matched to a gene: 12. Germline lookup yields CDR1 LNHDA and CDR2 SQIVND (reference sequence). The CDR3 sequence is 16 residues long. Here the CDR3 reads CASSTLSSGLFYEQYF. The DNA read from the CDR3 is TGTGCCAGTAGTACCCTTTCTAGCGGTCTGTTCTACGAG.

This clone was counted only a few times. The CDR3 is cut off 3 residues early in the read; its end comes from the germline J gene. This sequence joins TRBV6-2 or TRBV6-3 and TRBJ1-1, with 7 positions matching TRBD1. The germline gives CDR1 MNHEY, CDR2 SVGEGT. This CDR3 region has 12 residues. This CDR3 is CASSSGRGRAFF. CDR3 DNA (partial): TGTGCCAGCAGTTCGGGGAGGGGGCGC.

Details on this clone: The CDR3 end is not reached by the read, which stops 3 residues before it; the germline J gene fills it in. The rearrangement joins TRBV19 to TRBJ2-3, with TRBD1 matching 8 bases. V gave up 7 bases and J gave up 1 base; unmatched junction bases: 4. Germline loops: CDR1 LNHDA, CDR2 SQIVND (reference sequence). This CDR3 is built from 14 residues. CDR3 sequence reads: CASTPGQGTDTQYF. The CDR3 bases that were read are TGTGCCAGTACCCCGGGACAGGGCACAGATACG.

Concerning this clone itself: The sequence runs out 3 residues before the end of the CDR3; the remainder is reconstructed from the germline J gene. V is TRBV18 and J is TRBJ2-5; 8 bases line up with TRBD1. The V segment lost 3 bases and the J segment 5 bases; nucleotides outside the gene matches: 11. Germline V lookup: CDR1 KGHSH, CDR2 LQKENI. The CDR3 length is 16 residues. CDR3 region: CASSPPKTGAIETQYF. The part of the CDR3 DNA that was read is TGTGCCAGCTCACCTCCTAAGACAGGGGCGATCGAGACC.

This clone has a handful of counts. The missing CDR3 end, 3 residues past where the read stops, is filled in from the germline J gene. This chain uses TRBV7-2 with TRBJ2-1; 7 nucleotides match TRBD1. V lost 5 bases to trimming and J lost 4 bases; unmatched junction nucleotides: 8. The CDR3 runs to 15 residues. Per germline, CDR1 SGHTA and CDR2 FQGNSA. CDR3 in amino acids: CASSTRQGWYNEQFF. The sequenced CDR3 bases are TGTGCCAGCAGCACTCGACAGGGATGGTACAATGAG.

This clone was counted many times. The read halts 3 residues ahead of the CDR3 end, with the missing end drawn from the germline J gene. V usage is TRBV5-5 and J usage is TRBJ2-1; TRBD1 might be the D (5 bases). The CDR3 runs to 15 residues. V was shortened by 0 bases and J by 2 bases, with 9 bases between the two germline ends. Germline-derived CDR1 and CDR2 are SGHKS and YYEKEE (reference sequence). Here the CDR3 reads CASSLATGTYNEQFF. Partial CDR3 DNA: TGTGCCAGCAGCTTGGCCACAGGTACCTACAATGAG. Full variable domain (missing parts from reference TRBV5-5 and TRBJ2-1): DAGVTQSPTHLIKTRGQQVTLRCSPISGHKSVSWYQQVLGQGPQFIFQYYEKEERGRGNFPDRFSARQFPNYSSELNVNALLLGDSALYLCASSLATGTYNEQFFGPGTRLTVL.

Remarks on this clone: The observed sequence ends 3 residues before the CDR3 terminus, with the missing tail filled in from the germline J gene. The chain joins TRBV7-2 to TRBJ2-3, with D uncertain. Trimming removed 5 bases at V and 4 bases at J, with 13 bases between. The CDR3 length is 14 residues. Looked up from germline, CDR1 is SGHTA and CDR2 is FQGNSA. The CDR3 bases that were read are TGTGCCAGCAGCCCCATGCTAGGAGCAGATACG. This sequence encodes CASSPMLGADT. The whole CDR3 is CASSPMLGADTQYF.

The table lists this clone with a few counts. The CDR3 end is not reached by the read, which stops 3 residues before it; the germline J gene fills it in. V usage is TRBV30 and J usage is TRBJ2-7; 10 positions agree with TRBD1. This CDR3 contains 13 residues. CDR1 GTSNPN and CDR2 SVGIG come from the germline V gene (reference sequence). J gave up 3 bases and V 6 bases, and 5 bases lay outside the gene matches. The CDR3 bases that were read are TGTGCCTGTATAGACAGGGGGCTCTACGAG. Translating it yields CACIDRGLYE. The complete CDR3 protein is CACIDRGLYEQYF.

Points on this clone: The observed sequence ends 3 residues before the CDR3 terminus, with the missing tail filled in from the germline J gene. The V and J genes are TRBV7-2 and TRBJ2-5; TRBD2 aligns across 8 bases. Germline V gene lookup returns CDR1 SGHTA and CDR2 FQGNSA. This CDR3 has 14 residues. Germline trimming cut 0 bases from V and 3 bases from J; bases unmatched to any gene: 0. The CDR3 DNA, read in part, is TGTGCCAGCAGCTTAGCAGCGGGAGAAGAGACC. This sequence encodes CASSLAAGEET. The complete CDR3 protein is CASSLAAGEETQYF.

A word on this clone: The sequenced fragment ends 3 residues before the CDR3 boundary, so the rest is inferred from the germline J gene. The rearrangement uses TRBV7-9 and TRBJ2-7, with D possibly matching TRBD1 (6 bases). Trimming cost V 5 bases and J 6 bases, with 11 bases left between them. The CDR3 runs to 12 residues. CDR1 is SEHNR and CDR2 is FQNEAQ in the germline V gene (reference sequence). The CDR3 bases that were read are TGTGCCAGCAGCATACAACAGGGCGAG. Amino acids: CASSIQQGE. The full-length CDR3 reads as CASSIQQGEQYF.

Concerning this clone itself: The read comes to an end 3 residues before the CDR3 does, leaving the germline J gene to fill in the end. The rearrangement uses TRBV6-2 or TRBV6-3 and TRBJ1-6, with TRBD1 as a possible D gene (6 bases). Germline V lookup: CDR1 MNHEY, CDR2 SVGEGT. V shed 8 bases and J shed 7 bases, with 18 bases lying between them. This CDR3 spans 15 amino acids. CDR3 DNA (partial): TGTGCCAGCGGCTCCCATGAGGGGGTGAATTCACCC. This codes for CASGSHEGVNSP. The whole CDR3 protein is CASGSHEGVNSPLHF.

The sequenced CDR3 bases are TGTGCCAGTAGTGCAGGACTAGCGGGGGGGCCGGCCACCGGGGAG. Amino acid sequence: CASSAGLAGGPATGE. The entire CDR3 sequence reads CASSAGLAGGPATGELFF. The chain links TRBV19 to TRBJ2-2; 15 nucleotides line up with TRBD2. The read ends 3 residues shy of where the CDR3 ends; the end is completed using the germline J gene. The CDR3 contains 18 residues. Germline V gene sequence: CDR1 LNHDA, CDR2 SQIVND (reference sequence). V gave up 5 bases and J gave up 4 bases; unmatched junction bases: 8.

To note about this clone: The read halts 3 residues ahead of the CDR3 end, with the missing end drawn from the germline J gene. The rearrangement uses TRBV19 and TRBJ2-2; a possible D gene is TRBD2 (6 bases). Germline assignment: CDR1 LNHDA and CDR2 SQIVND (reference sequence). V was clipped by 3 bases and J by 5 bases, with 10 bases between them. The CDR3 runs 14 residues. The CDR3 bases that were read are TGTGCCAGTAGTATTCGACTAGTAACCGGGGAG. It yields the protein CASSIRLVTGE. The CDR3 reads in full as CASSIRLVTGELFF.

This clone is medium-sized within its sample. The CDR3 end falls 3 residues outside the read, so it is completed with the germline J gene. J is TRBJ2-4 and V is TRBV20-1; D gene uncertain. This CDR3 has 13 residues. The V and J ends lost 5 bases and 1 base respectively, with 9 bases between them. Germline-derived CDR1 and CDR2 are DFQATT and SNEGSKA (reference sequence). The CDR3 DNA, read in part, is TGCAGTGCTCCAGGTCCGGCCAAAAACATT. This encodes CSAPGPAKNI. The whole CDR3 protein is CSAPGPAKNIQYF.

Worth noting for this clone: Coverage ceases 3 residues before the CDR3 finishes, and the germline J gene fills in the end. The chain combines TRBV19 with TRBJ2-7, with 10 bases aligning to TRBD2. V trimming: 5 bases; J trimming: 1 base; junction bases outside the gene matches: 5. CDR1 and CDR2 (germline): LNHDA, SQIVND (reference sequence). The CDR3 covers 15 residues. The CDR3 bases that were read are TGTGCCAGTAGTTCTTGGACTAGCGGTTCCTACGAG. Translation: CASSSWTSGSYE. In full, the CDR3 reads CASSSWTSGSYEQYF.

A remark on this clone: Coverage ceases 3 residues before the CDR3 finishes, and the germline J gene fills in the end. The V call is TRBV7-6, the J call TRBJ2-7, with D unclear. This CDR3 comprises 14 residues. CDR1 is SGHVS, CDR2 FNYEAQ, per germline. V was shortened by 2 bases and J by 4 bases, with 12 bases between the two germline ends. CDR3 DNA (partial): TGTGCCAGCAGCTTATCTGAAGCGCCGTACGAG. Its translation: CASSLSEAPYE. The whole CDR3 protein reads CASSLSEAPYEQYF.

This clone was found a few times. The CDR3 end is not reached by the read, which stops 3 residues before it; the germline J gene fills it in. The sample holds other DNA sequences that translate to the same CDR3. The rearrangement uses TRBV19 and TRBJ2-5, with TRBD2 matching 9 bases. This CDR3 is built from 14 residues. The V gene's germline CDR1 is LNHDA and CDR2 SQIVND (reference sequence). Germline trimming cut 3 bases from V and 5 bases from J; bases unmatched to any gene: 4. CDR3 bases read: TGTGCCAGTAGTATCATAGCGGGGGTGGAGACC. Translating it yields CASSIIAGVET. In full, the CDR3 is CASSIIAGVETQYF.

This clone came up a few times. The read ends 3 residues early relative to the CDR3; the germline J gene fills the gap. The chain employs TRBV18 and TRBJ1-2, with D tentatively TRBD1 (6 bases). Germline V gene data show CDR1 as KGHSH and CDR2 as LQKENI. The CDR3 is made up of 14 amino acids. The sequenced CDR3 bases are TGTGCCAGCTCACACAGCGAGGGGGTGGACGGC. This encodes CASSHSEGVDG. The full CDR3 protein is CASSHSEGVDGYTF.

A few counts support this clone. The chain's CDR3 is CASSVSLTGNTEAFF. The CDR3 bases that were read are TGTGCCAGTAGTGTTAGCCTGACAGGGAACACTGAA. This chain joins TRBV19 and TRBJ1-1, with D perhaps matching TRBD1 (6 bases). The CDR3 end lies 3 residues beyond the end of the read and is filled in from the germline J gene. V was trimmed by 5 bases and J by 1 base, leaving 14 bases between them. This CDR3 has 15 amino acids. Looked up from germline, CDR1 is LNHDA and CDR2 is SQIVND (reference sequence).

As to this clone: The DNA ends 3 residues before the CDR3 does, and the rest of the CDR3 is filled in from the germline J gene. This chain links TRBV7-9 with TRBJ1-2; 7 bases line up with TRBD1. Germline values: CDR1 SEHNR, CDR2 FQNEAQ (reference sequence). CDR3 length: 13 residues. V was clipped by 6 bases and J by 3 bases; unmatched bases: 4. Partial CDR3 DNA: TGTGCCAGCAGGGGGACAGTCTACTATGGC. Translated, it gives CASRGTVYYG. The full CDR3 reads CASRGTVYYGYTF.

This clone turned up a few times. The CDR3 end lies 3 residues beyond the end of the read and is filled in from the germline J gene. The V call is TRBV7-8, the J call TRBJ1-6, with D perhaps TRBD1 (5 bases). The CDR3 totals 14 residues. Looked up from germline, CDR1 is SGHVS and CDR2 is FQNEAQ. V dropped 5 bases and J dropped 5 bases, with 10 bases sitting between them. The CDR3 loop is CASSRDSNNSPLHF. The part of the CDR3 DNA that was read is TGTGCCAGCAGCCGCGACAGTAATAATTCACCC. Full variable domain (outside the CDR3, taken from reference TRBV7-8 and TRBJ1-6): GAGVSQSPRYKVAKRGQDVALRCDPISGHVSLFWYQQALGQGPEFLTYFQNEAQLDKSGLPSDRFFAERPEGSVSTLKIQRTQQEDSAVYLCASSRDSNNSPLHFGNGTRLTVT.

The sample holds a few counts of this clone. The observed sequence ends 3 residues before the CDR3 terminus, with the missing tail filled in from the germline J gene. This chain links TRBV2 with TRBJ1-6; no clear D. The CDR3 runs to 13 residues. CDR1 and CDR2 (germline): SNHLY, FYNNEI. Trimming shortened V by 3 bases and J by 7 bases, and 7 bases separated the two germline ends. CDR3 sequence: CASSDEQNSPLHF. Incomplete CDR3 DNA: TGTGCCAGCAGTGACGAGCAAAATTCACCC.

Comments on this clone: The read comes to an end 3 residues before the CDR3 does, leaving the germline J gene to fill in the end. The rearrangement links TRBV19 to TRBJ2-7, with TRBD2 matching 7 bases. Germline values: CDR1 LNHDA, CDR2 SQIVND (reference sequence). The J segment lost 4 bases and the V segment lost 3 bases, leaving 9 bases of the junction unmatched. The CDR3 runs to 15 residues. The CDR3 reads CASSIGGRTWYEQYF. The DNA read from the CDR3 is TGTGCCAGTAGTATTGGCGGGAGAACGTGGTACGAG.

This clone was observed a handful of times. The read terminates 3 residues ahead of where the CDR3 ends, so the germline J gene completes it. The chain links TRBV19 to TRBJ2-1, with 8 positions matching TRBD1. The germline V gene has CDR1 LNHDA and CDR2 SQIVND (reference sequence). There are 16 residues in the CDR3. After removal of 3 bases from V and 4 bases from J, the junction contained 8 bases not matched to a gene. The CDR3 DNA, read in part, is TGTGCCAGTAGTATGCCCCCGGGACAGGCTTACAATGAG. The encoded protein is CASSMPPGQAYNE. The full CDR3 is CASSMPPGQAYNEQFF.

This clone was picked up a small number of times. The read comes to an end 3 residues before the CDR3 does, leaving the germline J gene to fill in the end. The V gene is TRBV7-2, the J gene TRBJ2-7; a possible D gene is TRBD2 (6 bases). The CDR3 is 14 amino acids. V was cut by 4 bases and J by 6 bases, with 16 bases left in between. From germline, CDR1 is SGHTA and CDR2 FQGNSA. The CDR3 sequence is CASSWGVGFGEQYF. The DNA read from the CDR3 is TGTGCCAGCAGCTGGGGGGTCGGGTTCGGCGAG. The full variable domain, with the rest looked up from reference TRBV7-2 and TRBJ2-7, is GAGVSQSPSNKVTEKGKDVELRCDPISGHTALYWYRQSLGQGLEFLIYFQGNSAPDKSGLPSDRFSAERTGGSVSTLTIQRTQQEDSAVYLCASSWGVGFGEQYFGPGTRLTVT.

Regarding this clone: Sequencing ends 3 residues short of the CDR3 end; the germline J gene provides the rest. This sequence joins TRBV11-2 and TRBJ2-2, with TRBD2 identical over 7 bases. The trim removed 7 bases at V and 2 bases at J, leaving 7 bases unmatched. CDR3 length: 15 residues. The germline V gene has CDR1 SGHAT and CDR2 FQNNGV. CDR3 bases read: TGTGCCAGCACCTCTCCGGGGGGAAACACCGGGGAG. Translation: CASTSPGGNTGE. The entire CDR3 reads CASTSPGGNTGELFF.

Notes on this clone: The sequenced fragment ends 3 residues before the CDR3 boundary, so the rest is inferred from the germline J gene. The J gene is TRBJ2-7, the V gene TRBV10-3; 10 bases align to TRBD2. V gave up 4 bases and J gave up 6 bases; unmatched junction bases: 9. The CDR3 has 15 amino acids. CDR1 is ENHRY, CDR2 SYGVKD, per germline. The CDR3 is CAISVASGSGFEQYF. The sequenced part of the CDR3 DNA is TGTGCCATCAGTGTGGCTAGCGGGAGTGGTTTCGAG.

This clone was detected a few times. The CDR3 end lies 3 residues beyond the end of the read and is filled in from the germline J gene. The chain links TRBV7-3 to TRBJ2-1, with D possibly being TRBD2 (6 bases). Trimming removed 5 bases from V and 9 bases from J, with 17 bases in between. There are 14 residues in the CDR3. Germline values: CDR1 SGHTA, CDR2 FQGTGA. CDR3 amino acids: CASSTTRGSAEQFF. The DNA read from the CDR3 is TGTGCCAGCAGCACGACTAGGGGCTCAGCTGAG.

About this clone: The read stops 3 residues short of the end of the CDR3; the missing end is completed from the germline J gene. This rearrangement joins TRBV18 to TRBJ2-6; tentatively, D is TRBD1 (6 bases). The CDR3 covers 16 residues. Trimming removed 5 bases at V and 3 bases at J, with 14 bases between. Germline values: CDR1 KGHSH, CDR2 LQKENI. CDR3 DNA, as far as it was read: TGTGCCAGCTCAGCAGGACAGCCGGTTGGGGCCAACGTC. Translated, it gives CASSAGQPVGANV. The entire CDR3 sequence reads CASSAGQPVGANVLTF. Variable domain in full (rest from reference TRBV18 and TRBJ2-6): NAGVMQNPRHLVRRRGQEARLRCSPMKGHSHVYWYRQLPEEGLKFMVYLQKENIIDESGMPKERFSAEFPKEGPSILRIQQVVRGDSAAYFCASSAGQPVGANVLTFGAGSRLTVL.